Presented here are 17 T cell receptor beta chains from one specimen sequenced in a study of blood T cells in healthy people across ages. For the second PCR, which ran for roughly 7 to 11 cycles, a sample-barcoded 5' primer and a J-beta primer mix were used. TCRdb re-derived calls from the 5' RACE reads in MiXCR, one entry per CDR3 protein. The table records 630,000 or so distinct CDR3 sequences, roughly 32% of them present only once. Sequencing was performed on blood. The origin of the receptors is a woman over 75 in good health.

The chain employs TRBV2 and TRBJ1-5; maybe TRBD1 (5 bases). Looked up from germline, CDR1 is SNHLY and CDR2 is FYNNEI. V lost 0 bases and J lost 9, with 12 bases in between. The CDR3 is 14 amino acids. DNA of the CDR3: TGTGCCAGCAGTGAAGCGACAGCCTGGGCGCCCCAGCATTTT. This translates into CASSEATAWAPQHF.

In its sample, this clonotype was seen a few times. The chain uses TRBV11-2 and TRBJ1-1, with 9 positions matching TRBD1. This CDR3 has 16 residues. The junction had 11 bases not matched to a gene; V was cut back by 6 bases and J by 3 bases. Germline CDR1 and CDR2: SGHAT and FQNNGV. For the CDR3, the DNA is TGTGCCAGCAGACCGGGACAGGGCCTTTGGGACACTGAAGCTTTCTTT. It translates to CASRPGQGLWDTEAFF.

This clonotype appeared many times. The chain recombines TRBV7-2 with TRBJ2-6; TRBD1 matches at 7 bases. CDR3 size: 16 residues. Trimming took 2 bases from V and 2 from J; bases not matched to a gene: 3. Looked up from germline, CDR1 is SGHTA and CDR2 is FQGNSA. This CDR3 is CASSLSQGAGANVLTF. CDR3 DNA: TGTGCCAGCAGCTTATCCCAGGGGGCTGGGGCCAACGTCCTGACTTTC.

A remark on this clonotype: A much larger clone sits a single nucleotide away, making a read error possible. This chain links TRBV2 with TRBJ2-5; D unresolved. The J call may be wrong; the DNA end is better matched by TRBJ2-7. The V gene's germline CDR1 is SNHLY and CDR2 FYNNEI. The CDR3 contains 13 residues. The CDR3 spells CASSSTTSVEQYF. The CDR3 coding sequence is TGTGCCAGCAGTTCGACGACCTCCGTCGAGCAGTACTTC.

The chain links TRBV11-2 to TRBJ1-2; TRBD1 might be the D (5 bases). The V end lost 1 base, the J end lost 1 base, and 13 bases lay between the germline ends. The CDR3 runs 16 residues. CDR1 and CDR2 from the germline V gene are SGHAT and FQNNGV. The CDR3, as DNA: TGTGCCAGCAGCTTAGTCTTAGACAGCCTTAACTATGGCTACACCTTC. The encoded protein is CASSLVLDSLNYGYTF.

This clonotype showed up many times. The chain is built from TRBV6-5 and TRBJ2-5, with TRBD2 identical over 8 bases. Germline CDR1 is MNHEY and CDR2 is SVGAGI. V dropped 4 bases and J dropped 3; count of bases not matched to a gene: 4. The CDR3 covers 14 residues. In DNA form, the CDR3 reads TGTGCCAGCAGTTTCGGGACTAGGGAAGAGACCCAGTACTTC. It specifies CASSFGTREETQYF.

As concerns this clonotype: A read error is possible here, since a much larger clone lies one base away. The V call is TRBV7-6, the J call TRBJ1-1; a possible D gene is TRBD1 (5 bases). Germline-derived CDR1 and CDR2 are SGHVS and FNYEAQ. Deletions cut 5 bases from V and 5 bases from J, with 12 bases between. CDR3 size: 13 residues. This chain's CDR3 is CASSTGSGTEAFF. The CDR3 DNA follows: TGTGCCAGCAGCACTGGGTCAGGGACTGAAGCTTTCTTT.

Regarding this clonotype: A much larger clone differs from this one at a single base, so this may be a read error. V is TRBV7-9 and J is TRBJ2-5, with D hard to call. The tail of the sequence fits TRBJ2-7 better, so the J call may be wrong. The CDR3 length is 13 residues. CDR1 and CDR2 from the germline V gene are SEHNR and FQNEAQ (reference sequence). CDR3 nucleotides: TGTGCCAGCAGCTTAGTTGGTGACGCCGAGCAGTACTTC. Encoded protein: CASSLVGDAEQYF.

The CDR3 region is CASSFDLANTQYF. The CDR3 DNA reads TGTGCCAGCAGCTTCGATCTTGCAAATACGCAGTATTTT. This chain connects TRBV7-2 to TRBJ2-3, with D hard to call. Germline loops: CDR1 SGHTA, CDR2 FQGNSA. The CDR3 sequence is 13 residues long. Trimming removed 3 bases from V and 7 bases from J, with 11 bases in between.

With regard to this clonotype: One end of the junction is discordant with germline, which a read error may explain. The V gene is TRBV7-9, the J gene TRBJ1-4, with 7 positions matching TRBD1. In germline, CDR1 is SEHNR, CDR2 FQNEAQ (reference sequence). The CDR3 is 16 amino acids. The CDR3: CASSLAIGTANEELFF. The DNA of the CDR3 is TGTGCCAGCAGCTTAGCGATTGGGACAGCTAATGAAGAACTGTTTTTT.

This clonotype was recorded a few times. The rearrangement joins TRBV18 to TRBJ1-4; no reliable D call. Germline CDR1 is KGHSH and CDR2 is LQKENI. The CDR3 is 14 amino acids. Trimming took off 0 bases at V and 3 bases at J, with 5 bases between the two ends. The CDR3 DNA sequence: TGTGCCAGCTCACCACCACAGTCTAATGAAAAACTGTTTTTT. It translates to CASSPPQSNEKLFF. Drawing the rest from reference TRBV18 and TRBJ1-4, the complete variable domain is NAGVMQNPRHLVRRRGQEARLRCSPMKGHSHVYWYRQLPEEGLKFMVYLQKENIIDESGMPKERFSAEFPKEGPSILRIQQVVRGDSAAYFCASSPPQSNEKLFFGSGTQLSVL.

CDR3 in amino acids: CASSRGGDRGYTF. The CDR3 bases are TGTGCCAGCAGTCGTGGGGGGGACCGTGGCTACACCTTC. This chain joins TRBV6-5 and TRBJ1-2, with D perhaps matching TRBD1 (5 bases). CDR1 and CDR2 from the germline V gene are MNHEY and SVGAGI. Trimming pared 5 bases from V and 7 bases from J, leaving 14 bases between. This CDR3 has 13 residues.

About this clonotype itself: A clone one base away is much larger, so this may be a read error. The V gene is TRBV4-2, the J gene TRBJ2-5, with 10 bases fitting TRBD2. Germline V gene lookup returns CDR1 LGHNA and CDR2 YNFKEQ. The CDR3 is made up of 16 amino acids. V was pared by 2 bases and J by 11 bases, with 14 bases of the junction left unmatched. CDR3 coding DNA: TGTGCCAGCAGCCAAATACCTAGCGGGGGACAAAATGAGCAGTACTTC. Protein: CASSQIPSGGQNEQYF.

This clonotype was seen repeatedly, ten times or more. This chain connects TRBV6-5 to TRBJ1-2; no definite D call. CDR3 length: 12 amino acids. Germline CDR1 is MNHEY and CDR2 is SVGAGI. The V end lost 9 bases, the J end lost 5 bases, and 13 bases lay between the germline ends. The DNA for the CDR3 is TGTGCCAGTCTTGGACGGGCGTATGGCTACACCTTC. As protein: CASLGRAYGYTF.

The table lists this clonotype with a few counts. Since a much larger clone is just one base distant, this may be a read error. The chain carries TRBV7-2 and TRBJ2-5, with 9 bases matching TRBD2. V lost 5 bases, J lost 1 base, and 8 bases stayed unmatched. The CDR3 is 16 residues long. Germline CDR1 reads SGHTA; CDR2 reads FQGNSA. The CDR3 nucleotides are TGTGCCAGCAGCCTTCGGGCTAGCGGGGTCCAAGAGACCCAGTACTTC. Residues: CASSLRASGVQETQYF.

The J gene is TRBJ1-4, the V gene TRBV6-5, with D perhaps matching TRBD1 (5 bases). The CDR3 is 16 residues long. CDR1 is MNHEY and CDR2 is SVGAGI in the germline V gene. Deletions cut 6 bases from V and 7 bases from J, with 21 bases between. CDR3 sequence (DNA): TGTGCCAGCAGCTTGCTGGGGCAGGGCGACGGTGAAAAACTGTTTTTT. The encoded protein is CASSLLGQGDGEKLFF.

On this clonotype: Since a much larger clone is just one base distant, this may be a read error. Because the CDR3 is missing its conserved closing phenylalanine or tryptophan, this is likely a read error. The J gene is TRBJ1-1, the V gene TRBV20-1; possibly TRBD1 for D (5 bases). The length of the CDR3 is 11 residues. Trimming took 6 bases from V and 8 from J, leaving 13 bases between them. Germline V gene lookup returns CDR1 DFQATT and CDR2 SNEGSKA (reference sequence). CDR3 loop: CSAQKQEEAFC. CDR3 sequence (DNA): TGCAGTGCGCAGAAACAGGAGGAAGCTTTCTGT.